These 20 T cell receptor beta chains were sequenced from one sample in a study of OX40 agonist ivuxolimab in advanced cancers. Profiled with immunoSEQ multiplex PCR; TCRdb holds only in-frame clones, not every one. The sample records 99,000 or so clones, about 84% being singletons. The sample here was CD4+ or CD8+ T cells sorted from blood, taken in a trial of the OX40 agonist ivuxolimab. These receptor sequences come from an adult with an advanced solid tumor such as melanoma, head and neck, liver or kidney cancer.

CDR3 sequence reads: CASSSPGEKGSNEKLFF. The CDR3 bases are TGTGCCAGCAGCTCGCCGGGGGAGAAAGGGTCTAATGAAAAACTGTTTTTT. V usage is TRBV11-3 and J usage is TRBJ1-4, with D tentatively TRBD1 (5 bases). V shed 4 bases and J shed 3 bases, with 18 bases lying between them. Germline lookup yields CDR1 SGHNT and CDR2 YENEEA. There are 17 residues in the CDR3.

The chain carries TRBV2 and TRBJ2-3; the match to TRBD2 covers 9 bases. The CDR3 consists of 15 residues. With 6 bases clipped from V and 4 bases from J, the junction kept 8 bases outside the gene matches. CDR1 is SNHLY, CDR2 FYNNEI, per germline. The CDR3 DNA reads as TGTGCCAGCAGGGGAGCGGGGGGTCGGGCAGATACGCAGTATTTT. It yields the protein CASRGAGGRADTQYF.

This clone has more than one count but fewer than ten. The chain carries TRBV11-2 and TRBJ1-1; D is unclear. CDR3 length: 12 residues. Trimming left V 3 bases short and J 8 bases short, with 10 bases between. Germline CDR1 reads SGHAT; CDR2 reads FQNNGV. The CDR3 spells CASSFAPPEAFF. The CDR3 DNA follows: TGTGCCAGCAGCTTTGCGCCCCCGGAAGCTTTCTTT. Supplemented by reference TRBV11-2 and TRBJ1-1, the full variable domain reads EAGVAQSPRYKIIEKRQSVAFWCNPISGHATLYWYQQILGQGPKLLIQFQNNGVVDDSQLPKDRFSAERLKGVDSTLKIQPAKLEDSAVYLCASSFAPPEAFFGQGTRLTVV.

V and J are TRBV12-5 and TRBJ2-5; maybe TRBD1 (6 bases). This CDR3 is built from 15 residues. Germline CDR1 LGHNT, CDR2 FRNRAP. Trimming stripped 1 base from V and 2 bases from J, with 11 bases between. The CDR3, as DNA: TGTGCTAGTGGTTTGGGGCAGGGGATACAAGAGACCCAGTACTTC. Translation gives CASGLGQGIQETQYF.

This rearrangement joins TRBV9 to TRBJ2-3; TRBD2 matches at 9 bases. CDR1 is SGDLS, CDR2 YYNGEE, per germline. The CDR3 contains 15 residues. Unmatched junction bases numbered 4, after V lost 0 bases and J lost 5 bases. The CDR3 nucleotides are TGTGCCAGCAGCGTAGTGCGGGGGGGCATAGATACGCAGTATTTT. Its translation is CASSVVRGGIDTQYF.

This chain joins TRBV19 and TRBJ2-4, with D hard to call. Germline-derived CDR1 and CDR2 are LNHDA and SQIVND (reference sequence). V was cut by 4 bases and J by 5 bases, with 9 bases left in between. The CDR3 spans 13 residues. The DNA of the CDR3 is TGTGCCAGTAGTAGAAACACCCAAAACATTCAGTACTTC. Protein sequence: CASSRNTQNIQYF.

Regarding this clone: Different DNA sequences within this sample yield the same CDR3. The gene calls are TRBV7-9 and TRBJ1-5; 8 bases map to TRBD1. J lost 2 bases, V lost 3 bases, and 0 bases had no gene match. This CDR3 is 14 amino acids long. The germline CDR1 and CDR2 sequences are SEHNR and FQNEAQ (reference sequence). This chain's CDR3 is CASSLDRGNQPQHF. The CDR3 nucleotides read TGTGCCAGCAGCTTGGACAGGGGCAATCAGCCCCAGCATTTT.

The chain combines TRBV5-1 with TRBJ1-1; the D gene is possibly TRBD1 (6 bases). Per the germline V gene, CDR1 is SGHRS and CDR2 is YFSETQ. V was trimmed by 2 bases and J by 5 bases, leaving 10 bases between them. This CDR3 has 13 residues. The CDR3 reads CASSFKGGTEAFF. DNA for the CDR3: TGCGCCAGCAGCTTCAAAGGGGGGACTGAAGCTTTCTTT.

J is TRBJ1-2 and V is TRBV19; D not resolved. This CDR3 comprises 13 residues. V lost 1 base, J lost 1 base, and 4 bases lay in between. From germline, CDR1 is LNHDA and CDR2 SQIVND (reference sequence). CDR3 nucleotide sequence: TGTGCCAGTAGTATAGGCAGTAACTATGGCTACACCTTC. Translated: CASSIGSNYGYTF.

This clone was observed a handful of times. The chain uses TRBV19 and TRBJ1-5; perhaps TRBD1 as D (5 bases). Deletions cut 3 bases from V and 8 bases from J, with 14 bases between. The germline V gene encodes CDR1 LNHDA and CDR2 SQIVND (reference sequence). The CDR3 has 14 residues. The CDR3 DNA is TGTGCCAGTAGTATGACAAAATGGGGGGAGCCCCAGCATTTT. Translating gives CASSMTKWGEPQHF.

The genes are TRBV29-1 and TRBJ2-1; TRBD2 is a possible D gene (6 bases). V was pared by 7 bases and J by 6 bases, with 13 bases between. The CDR3 runs to 12 residues. The V gene's germline CDR1 is SQVTM and CDR2 ANQGSEA. CDR3 residues: CSATTSSNEQFF. The CDR3 DNA sequence: TGCAGCGCCACCACTAGCTCCAATGAGCAGTTCTTC.

This chain connects TRBV25-1 to TRBJ1-1; D is perhaps TRBD1 (5 bases). This CDR3 region has 14 residues. Germline CDR1 reads MGHDK; CDR2 reads SYGVNS. Trimming left V 8 bases short and J 6 bases short, with 19 bases between. CDR3 DNA sequence: TGTGCCAGCCGGCGGGGCGGAGAAGTGGCTGAAGCTTTCTTT. This gives the protein CASRRGGEVAEAFF. Combining the CDR3 with reference TRBV25-1 and TRBJ1-1 gives the whole variable domain EADIYQTPRYLVIGTGKKITLECSQTMGHDKMYWYQQDPGMELHLIHYSYGVNSTEKGDLSSESTVSRIRTEHFPLTLESARPSHTSQYLCASRRGGEVAEAFFGQGTRLTVV.

The DNA of the CDR3 is TGTGCCAGCAGTTTACAGAGCTATAATTCACCCCTCCACTTT. Protein sequence: CASSLQSYNSPLHF. The chain couples TRBV27 to TRBJ1-6; D unclear. The germline V gene has CDR1 MNHEY and CDR2 SMNVEV (reference sequence). Between the trimmed V and J ends, which lost 2 bases and 3 bases, there was a span of 5 bases. This CDR3 comprises 14 residues.

As for this clone: Other nucleotide sequences from this sample produce the same CDR3. The chain recombines TRBV23-1 with TRBJ2-5; D remains unclear. TRBV23-1 is marked as an open reading frame, function uncertain. The CDR3 sequence is 15 residues long. Trimming left V 1 base short and J 0 bases short, with 9 bases between. CDR3 in amino acids: CASSQLPQNQETQYF. The CDR3 coding sequence is TGCGCCAGCAGTCAATTGCCACAGAACCAAGAGACCCAGTACTTC.

This CDR3 reads CASSPGQGASYNEQFF. DNA of the CDR3: TGCGCCAGCAGCCCCGGACAGGGGGCGTCCTACAATGAGCAGTTCTTC. The rearrangement links TRBV5-1 to TRBJ2-1; 11 nucleotides align to TRBD1. With 4 bases clipped from V and 1 base from J, the junction kept 4 bases outside the gene matches. The CDR3 is 16 residues long. CDR1 is SGHRS and CDR2 is YFSETQ in the germline V gene. The full variable domain, in which reference TRBV5-1 and TRBJ2-1 provide the parts outside the CDR3, is KAGVTQTPRYLIKTRGQQVTLSCSPISGHRSVSWYQQTPGQGLQFLFEYFSETQRNKGNFPGRFSGRQFSNSRSEMNVSTLELGDSALYLCASSPGQGASYNEQFFGPGTRLTVL.

The chain is built from TRBV29-1 and TRBJ1-5; D remains unclear. Germline assignment: CDR1 SQVTM and CDR2 ANQGSEA. This CDR3 spans 13 amino acids. The V end was cut by 2 bases, the J end by 1 base, with 6 bases between. The CDR3, as DNA: TGCAGCGTTGAATTGGGAAGCAATCAGCCCCAGCATTTT. This translates into CSVELGSNQPQHF. Supplemented by reference TRBV29-1 and TRBJ1-5, the full variable domain reads SAVISQKPSRDICQRGTSLTIQCQVDSQVTMMFWYRQQPGQSLTLIATANQGSEATYESGFVIDKFPISRPNLTFSTLTVSNMSPEDSSIYLCSVELGSNQPQHFGDGTRLSIL.

This clone turned up a few times. This CDR3 reads CASSSSLSGSGTDTQYF. The CDR3 DNA reads TGTGCCAGCTCATCTAGCCTTAGCGGGAGCGGAACAGATACGCAGTATTTT. The chain recombines TRBV18 with TRBJ2-3, with 9 bases aligning to TRBD2. This CDR3 has 17 amino acids. The V gene's germline CDR1 is KGHSH and CDR2 LQKENI. Trimming cost V 5 bases and J 3 bases; bases outside gene matches: 12.

The rearrangement links TRBV5-6 to TRBJ2-1; TRBD2 aligns across 12 bases. Trimming removed 7 bases from V and 4 bases from J; junction bases left unmatched: 15. Germline CDR1 reads SGHDT; CDR2 reads YYEEEE. This CDR3 contains 18 residues. CDR3 nucleotide sequence: TGTGCCAGCTCCTCGGGGACTAGCGGGCCTCTCCAGTACAATGAGCAGTTCTTC. Protein sequence: CASSSGTSGPLQYNEQFF.

The chain carries TRBV7-3 and TRBJ2-1, with a possible D match to TRBD1 (6 bases). Trimming pared 5 bases from V and 6 bases from J, leaving 14 bases between. Germline CDR1 reads SGHTA; CDR2 reads FQGTGA. This CDR3 is 14 amino acids long. Here the CDR3 DNA reads TGTGCCAGCAGCCCTTCAGGACAGATCAATGAGCAGTTCTTC. Encoded protein: CASSPSGQINEQFF. The full variable domain, completed using reference TRBV7-3 and TRBJ2-1, is GAGVSQTPSNKVTEKGKYVELRCDPISGHTALYWYRQSLGQGPEFLIYFQGTGAADDSGLPNDRFFAVRPEGSVSTLKIQRTERGDSAVYLCASSPSGQINEQFFGPGTRLTVL.

V gene TRBV7-3 combines with J gene TRBJ1-1; D not resolved. The CDR3 is made up of 13 amino acids. Between the trimmed V and J ends, which lost 4 bases and 1 base, there was a span of 7 bases. Germline V lookup: CDR1 SGHTA, CDR2 FQGTGA. CDR3 sequence reads: CASSSQGNTEAFF. The CDR3 nucleotides are TGTGCCAGCAGCTCCCAAGGGAACACTGAAGCTTTCTTT.